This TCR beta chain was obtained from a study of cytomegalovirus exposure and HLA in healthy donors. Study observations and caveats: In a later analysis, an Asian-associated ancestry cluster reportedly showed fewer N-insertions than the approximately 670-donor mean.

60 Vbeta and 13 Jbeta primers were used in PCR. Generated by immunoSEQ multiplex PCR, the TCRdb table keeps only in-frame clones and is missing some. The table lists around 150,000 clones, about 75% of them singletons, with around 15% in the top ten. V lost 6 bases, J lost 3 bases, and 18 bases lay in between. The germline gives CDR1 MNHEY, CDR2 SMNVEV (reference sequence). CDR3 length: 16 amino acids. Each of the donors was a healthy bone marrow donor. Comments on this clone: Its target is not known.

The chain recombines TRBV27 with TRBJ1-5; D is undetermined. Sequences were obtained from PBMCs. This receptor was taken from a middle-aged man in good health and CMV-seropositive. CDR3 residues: CASSRGFGRDNQPQHF. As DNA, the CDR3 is TGTGCCAGCAGCCGAGGATTCGGTCGGGACAATCAGCCCCAGCATTTT.